This entry lists 30 T cell receptor beta chains sequenced from one sample in a study of blood T cells in healthy people across ages. Through a sample-barcoded 5' primer and a J-beta primer mix, a second PCR was run for roughly 6 to 12 cycles. Using its own MiXCR run on the 5' RACE reads, TCRdb lists one record per CDR3 protein. The sample shows fewer than 650,000 distinct CDR3 sequences, around 27% of them seen only once. These sequences were also reported in another study, on T cells of mothers and their children.

The source material was blood. These receptor sequences come from a boy aged 2-9 years in good health.

This clonotype has only a few counts. The chain joins TRBV10-3 to TRBJ2-5; 9 bases agree with TRBD1. The end of the DNA fits TRBJ2-7 better, so the J call may be wrong. Looked up from germline, CDR1 is ENHRY and CDR2 is SYGVKD. This CDR3 has 15 residues. The CDR3 nucleotides are TGTGCCATCAGAACGGACAGGGGCCATGGATACGAGCAGTACTTC. Encoded protein: CAIRTDRGHGYEQYF.

The chain combines TRBV10-2 with TRBJ2-1; perhaps TRBD2 as D (7 bases). V dropped 6 bases and J dropped 4 bases, with 19 bases sitting between them. Germline assignment: CDR1 WSHSY and CDR2 SAAADI. This CDR3 is 16 amino acids long. CDR3 nucleotides: TGCGCCAGCAGAACAAATACGGGGGGCACATACAATGAGCAGTTCTTC. This gives the protein CASRTNTGGTYNEQFF.

This clonotype showed up many times. This chain joins TRBV12-3 or TRBV12-4 and TRBJ2-4; maybe TRBD2 (7 bases). The CDR3 totals 16 residues. V was cut by 1 base and J by 1 base, with 11 bases left in between. The CDR3 DNA sequence: TGTGCCAGCAGTTTAGGGGGGGGGCTTGCCAAAAACATTCAGTACTTC. Encoded protein: CASSLGGGLAKNIQYF.

There are a few counts of this clonotype. This chain joins TRBV18 and TRBJ1-1, with 9 nucleotides matching TRBD1. This CDR3 is built from 15 residues. V gave up 3 bases and J gave up 5 bases; unmatched junction bases: 7. Germline CDR1 is KGHSH and CDR2 is LQKENI. CDR3 sequence (DNA): TGTGCCAGCTCACCGTGGACAGGGGAATGGACTGAAGCTTTCTTT. The encoded protein is CASSPWTGEWTEAFF.

This clonotype was seen more than once but under ten times. V usage is TRBV27 and J usage is TRBJ2-5; D is perhaps TRBD1 or TRBD2 (6 bases each). Trimming stripped 1 base from V and 3 bases from J, with 12 bases between. CDR1 and CDR2 from the germline V gene are MNHEY and SMNVEV (reference sequence). This CDR3 has 15 amino acids. The DNA of the CDR3 is TGTGCCAGCAGTTTATTACGGGGGCTGAAAGAGACCCAGTACTTC. It codes for CASSLLRGLKETQYF.

The rearrangement uses TRBV9 and TRBJ1-1; D is unresolved. This CDR3 has 13 residues. Germline loops: CDR1 SGDLS, CDR2 YYNGEE. V lost 1 base and J 2 bases, leaving 6 bases between the germline ends. For the CDR3, the DNA is TGTGCCAGCAGCGTACAGAGTAACACTGAAGCTTTCTTT. This translates into CASSVQSNTEAFF.

The chain is built from TRBV29-1 and TRBJ1-2; D is possibly TRBD1 (6 bases). Trimming stripped 2 bases from V and 4 bases from J, with 11 bases between. CDR3 length equals 13 residues. The V gene's germline CDR1 is SQVTM and CDR2 ANQGSEA. The CDR3 reads CSVEQGYGYGYTF. The CDR3 DNA follows: TGCAGCGTTGAACAGGGGTATGGCTATGGCTACACCTTC.

Concerning this clonotype: A read error may account for a junction end that differs from germline. The chain employs TRBV30 and TRBJ1-5; D might be TRBD1 (5 bases). Germline V lookup: CDR1 GTSNPN, CDR2 SVGIG (reference sequence). This CDR3 spans 14 amino acids. The CDR3 nucleotides read TGTACCTGGAGAGAGGGGAGACGCAATCAGCCCCAGCATTTT. This sequence encodes CTWREGRRNQPQHF.

This clonotype was seen a handful of times. This chain links TRBV5-1 with TRBJ2-3; 7 bases are shared with TRBD1. CDR1 and CDR2 (germline): SGHRS, YFSETQ. The CDR3 sequence is 16 residues long. The junction had 9 bases not matched to a gene; V was cut back by 0 bases and J by 5 bases. CDR3 residues: CASSLGGGWTGDTQYF. In DNA, the CDR3 is TGCGCCAGCAGCTTGGGAGGAGGATGGACAGGAGATACGCAGTATTTT.

The chain has TRBV7-9 and TRBJ1-5; 8 bases align to TRBD1. The length of the CDR3 is 15 residues. Germline V gives CDR1 SEHNR, CDR2 FQNEAQ (reference sequence). Trimming cost V 5 bases and J 1 base; bases outside gene matches: 4. In DNA form, the CDR3 reads TGTGCCAGCAGCCCTCAGGGGGCGAGCAATCAGCCCCAGCATTTT. Translated: CASSPQGASNQPQHF.

DNA for the CDR3: TGCAGTGCTAAGGTCCCTATTGTCAGGGGGCAGAGCTACACCTTC. This codes for CSAKVPIVRGQSYTF. The chain has TRBV20-1 and TRBJ1-2; 8 nucleotides agree with TRBD1. The germline CDR1 and CDR2 sequences are DFQATT and SNEGSKA (reference sequence). The CDR3 is 15 residues long. Unmatched junction bases numbered 16, after V lost 4 bases and J lost 9 bases.

This clonotype was observed a few times. This chain connects TRBV27 to TRBJ1-1, with TRBD1 identical over 7 bases. There are 14 residues in the CDR3. The J segment lost 3 bases and the V segment lost 2 bases, leaving 3 bases of the junction unmatched. Germline loops: CDR1 MNHEY, CDR2 SMNVEV (reference sequence). CDR3 DNA: TGTGCCAGCAGTTTAACAGGGGAGTACACTGAAGCTTTCTTT. This gives the protein CASSLTGEYTEAFF.

The V gene is TRBV20-1, the J gene TRBJ1-6; D is undetermined. The CDR3 is 15 residues long. V lost 0 bases, J lost 4 bases, and 10 bases lay in between. Germline loops: CDR1 DFQATT, CDR2 SNEGSKA (reference sequence). The CDR3 region is CSAREGGLYNSPLHF. For the CDR3, the DNA is TGCAGTGCTAGAGAGGGCGGCCTTTATAATTCACCCCTCCACTTT.

This clonotype was counted a few times. Compared with germline, one end of the junction differs, possibly owing to a read error. The J gene is TRBJ2-1, the V gene TRBV5-6; no clear D gene. The length of the CDR3 is 13 residues. Germline assignment: CDR1 SGHDT and CDR2 YYEEEE. CDR3 loop: CASSSTIDNGQFF. DNA of the CDR3: TGTGCCAGCAGCTCTACAATTGATAATGGGCAGTTCTTC.

The rearrangement joins TRBV7-6 to TRBJ2-5, with TRBD2 matching over 7 bases. Per the germline V gene, CDR1 is SGHVS and CDR2 is FNYEAQ. V lost 0 bases, J lost 1 base, and 2 bases stayed unmatched. There are 15 residues in the CDR3. The CDR3 reads CASSLAGLGQETQYF. The CDR3 nucleotides are TGTGCCAGCAGCTTAGCAGGACTAGGCCAAGAGACCCAGTACTTC.

This clonotype has more than one count but fewer than ten. This rearrangement joins TRBV29-1 to TRBJ2-1; 7 bases are shared with TRBD1. Germline trimming cut 3 bases from V and 0 bases from J; bases unmatched to any gene: 14. The germline V gene encodes CDR1 SQVTM and CDR2 ANQGSEA. The CDR3 runs 18 residues. CDR3 in amino acids: CSVEAGIKGGFSYNEQFF. The CDR3, as DNA: TGCAGCGTTGAGGCGGGTATTAAAGGGGGCTTCTCCTACAATGAGCAGTTCTTC.

J is TRBJ2-7 and V is TRBV6-5; TRBD1 aligns across 7 bases. Germline V CDR1 and CDR2: MNHEY, SVGAGI. This CDR3 comprises 12 residues. J lost 4 bases, V lost 7 bases, and 4 bases had no gene match. The CDR3 region has the DNA TGTGCCAGCAAGGGGGCTTGGTACGAGCAGTACTTC. Its translation is CASKGAWYEQYF.

The V gene is TRBV24-1, the J gene TRBJ2-1; maybe TRBD1 (8 bases). V was trimmed by 8 bases and J by 6 bases, leaving 22 bases between them. CDR1 and CDR2 from the germline V gene are KGHDR and SFDVKD. The CDR3 spans 16 residues. CDR3 in amino acids: CATNARGAGGFNEQFF. CDR3 sequence (DNA): TGTGCCACCAACGCTCGGGGGGCAGGGGGCTTCAATGAGCAGTTCTTC.

In its sample, this clonotype was seen many times. The rearrangement links TRBV11-2 to TRBJ1-6; possibly TRBD1 for D (6 bases). Germline values: CDR1 SGHAT, CDR2 FQNNGV. The CDR3 has 13 residues. The V gene lost 8 bases and the J gene lost 5 bases, with 10 bases spanning the gap. CDR3 coding DNA: TGTGCCAGCGCCCGGACAGATAATTCACCCCTCCACTTT. Translated, it gives CASARTDNSPLHF.

This clonotype was detected only a few times. The rearrangement links TRBV4-1 to TRBJ2-5; D uncertain. Germline lookup yields CDR1 MGHRA and CDR2 YSYEKL. This CDR3 spans 16 amino acids. V lost 1 base and J 5 bases, leaving 17 bases between the germline ends. The CDR3 DNA follows: TGCGCCAGCAGCCAAGGACTTAGGGCAGCCACGGAGACCCAGTACTTC. Amino acid sequence: CASSQGLRAATETQYF.

The V call is TRBV12-3 or TRBV12-4, the J call TRBJ2-5; 8 bases align to TRBD2. The end of the DNA aligns better with TRBJ2-1, so the J call may be wrong. The CDR3 runs 12 residues. The CDR3, as DNA: TGTGCCAGCGTACCGGGAGGGAATGAGCAGTTCTTC. Protein sequence: CASVPGGNEQFF.

The V call is TRBV7-9, the J call TRBJ2-3; 7 bases are a match to TRBD2. CDR3 length equals 16 residues. Losses at the gene ends were 4 bases for V and 3 bases for J; bases not matched to a gene: 10. CDR1 is SEHNR and CDR2 is FQNEAQ in the germline V gene (reference sequence). The CDR3, as DNA: TGTGCCAGCAGCTCAGCCCTGCGGGAGTTAACAGATACGCAGTATTTT. Translating gives CASSSALRELTDTQYF.

This chain links TRBV2 with TRBJ2-7, with 13 bases fitting TRBD2. CDR3 length: 14 residues. CDR1 SNHLY and CDR2 FYNNEI come from the germline V gene. After removal of 6 bases from V and 7 bases from J, the junction contained 6 bases not matched to a gene. Here the CDR3 DNA reads TGTGCCAGCAGGGGACTAGCGGGGCTTAGTGAGCAGTACTTC. It translates to CASRGLAGLSEQYF.

This clonotype has more than one count but fewer than ten. The gene calls are TRBV7-2 and TRBJ2-1; 7 nucleotides match TRBD2. J lost 9 bases, V lost 5 bases, and 7 bases had no gene match. CDR1 and CDR2 (germline): SGHTA, FQGNSA. The CDR3 totals 13 residues. This CDR3 reads CASSTTSYVEQFF. As DNA, the CDR3 is TGTGCCAGCAGCACGACTAGCTATGTTGAGCAGTTCTTC.

CDR3 protein: CASSEDYGYEQYF. The CDR3 bases are TGCGCCAGCAGTGAGGATTATGGATACGAGCAGTACTTC. The chain is built from TRBV10-2 and TRBJ2-1, with unresolved D. The J call could be wrong; TRBJ2-7 is a better fit for the DNA end. This CDR3 spans 13 amino acids. Germline lookup yields CDR1 WSHSY and CDR2 SAAADI.

This CDR3 is CASSLTAGGVRGETQYF. DNA of the CDR3: TGTGCCAGCAGCCTCACGGCGGGAGGGGTTCGGGGAGAGACCCAGTACTTC. The chain recombines TRBV7-7 with TRBJ2-5, with TRBD2 matching over 9 bases. The germline V gene has CDR1 SSHAT and CDR2 FNYEAQ (reference sequence). V was pared by 5 bases and J by 4 bases, with 14 bases of the junction left unmatched. The CDR3 contains 17 residues.

The chain carries TRBV6-2 or TRBV6-3 and TRBJ2-7; TRBD2 matches 7 bases. This CDR3 spans 14 amino acids. Trimming removed 0 bases from V and 3 bases from J; junction bases left unmatched: 2. The germline V gene encodes CDR1 MNHEY and CDR2 SVGEGT. The chain's CDR3 is CASSYSRGGYEQYF. In DNA form, the CDR3 reads TGTGCCAGCAGTTACTCTCGCGGGGGCTACGAGCAGTACTTC.

This clonotype was seen a few times. CDR3 coding DNA: TGTGCCAGCATCGGGACAGACGAGCAGTACTTC. Its translation is CASIGTDEQYF. This chain connects TRBV7-2 to TRBJ2-7, with TRBD1 matching over 7 bases. Germline values: CDR1 SGHTA, CDR2 FQGNSA. The CDR3 has 11 amino acids. V lost 7 bases to trimming and J lost 5 bases; unmatched junction nucleotides: 2.

A few counts support this clonotype. The chain is built from TRBV11-2 and TRBJ1-1, with unresolved D. This CDR3 is 13 amino acids long. Germline assignment: CDR1 SGHAT and CDR2 FQNNGV. Trimming pared 4 bases from V and 1 base from J, leaving 7 bases between. This CDR3 is CASSSDGNTEAFF. The CDR3 DNA reads TGTGCCAGCAGCTCAGACGGGAACACTGAAGCTTTCTTT.

This clonotype was detected many times. The rearrangement links TRBV5-5 to TRBJ2-5, with 7 bases matching TRBD2. This CDR3 is built from 15 residues. Germline V gene data show CDR1 as SGHKS and CDR2 as YYEKEE (reference sequence). Trimming took 4 bases from V and 5 from J; bases not matched to a gene: 11. The CDR3 loop reads CASSHKAGLSETQYF. In nucleotides, the CDR3 is TGTGCCAGCAGCCACAAAGCGGGGCTTAGTGAGACCCAGTACTTC.